The 16 T cell receptor beta chains presented below share a single source sample, sequenced in a study of Ad26.COV2.S vaccination and SARS-CoV-2 variants. TCRdb's copy holds only in-frame clones and misses some; the assay was immunoSEQ multiplex PCR. The table lists 430,000 or so clones, around 90% of them singletons. Treatment of the sample: roughly 18 received Ad26.COV2.S at low or high dose, single or two shots; 5 received placebo; per-sample allocation not given. At day 63 after the first vaccine or placebo injection, samples were drawn. Material: peripheral blood, obtained in a trial of Ad26.COV2.S vaccine versus placebo. The receptors come from a person aged 18-60 years who received the Ad26.COV2.S COVID-19 vaccine or a placebo.

This clone was counted a single time. The CDR3 sequence is CASNGVVGIRQYF. For the CDR3, the DNA is TGTGCCAGCAACGGAGTCGTGGGGATTAGGCAGTATTTT. The genes are TRBV28 and TRBJ2-3; D gene uncertain. Trimming pared 7 bases from V and 11 bases from J, leaving 19 bases between. CDR3 length: 13 residues. Germline V gives CDR1 MDHEN, CDR2 SYDVKM.

This clone came up once. The chain recombines TRBV28 with TRBJ1-1; D is perhaps TRBD1 (5 bases). Deletions cut 2 bases from V and 5 bases from J, with 12 bases between. The CDR3 is 14 residues long. The germline V gene encodes CDR1 MDHEN and CDR2 SYDVKM. The CDR3 reads CASSLSFRVTEAFF. CDR3 coding DNA: TGTGCCAGCAGTTTAAGTTTCAGGGTAACTGAAGCTTTCTTT. The variable domain in full, completed from reference TRBV28 and TRBJ1-1, reads DVKVTQSSRYLVKRTGEKVFLECVQDMDHENMFWYRQDPGLGLRLIYFSYDVKMKEKGDIPEGYSVSREKKERFSLILESASTNQTSMYLCASSLSFRVTEAFFGQGTRLTVV.

The chain recombines TRBV19 with TRBJ2-7, with 8 nucleotides matching TRBD1. Trimming took 8 bases from V and 2 from J; bases not matched to a gene: 8. Germline CDR1 LNHDA, CDR2 SQIVND (reference sequence). The CDR3 extends over 14 amino acids. DNA of the CDR3: TGTGCCAGTTCTTCCGGGACAGGTCCCTACGAGCAGTACTTC. Its protein is CASSSGTGPYEQYF. The full variable domain, completed using reference TRBV19 and TRBJ2-7, is DGGITQSPKYLFRKEGQNVTLSCEQNLNHDAMYWYRQDPGQGLRLIYYSQIVNDFQKGDIAEGYSVSREKKESFPLTVTSAQKNPTAFYLCASSSGTGPYEQYFGPGTRLTVT.

The chain is built from TRBV7-9 and TRBJ1-4; D is uncertain. Germline V lookup: CDR1 SEHNR, CDR2 FQNEAQ (reference sequence). The CDR3 length is 15 residues. Trimming took 5 bases from V and 0 from J, leaving 10 bases between them. CDR3 protein: CASSPGAATNEKLFF. In nucleotides, the CDR3 is TGTGCCAGCAGCCCAGGCGCCGCAACTAATGAAAAACTGTTTTTT.

V is TRBV4-3 and J is TRBJ2-1, with D possibly being TRBD1 or TRBD2 (6 bases each). This CDR3 is built from 14 residues. The germline V gene has CDR1 LGHNA and CDR2 YSLEER. V was trimmed by 4 bases and J by 4 bases, leaving 11 bases between them. The CDR3 region has the DNA TGCGCCAGCAGCCTAGGGGGACTGTACAATGAGCAGTTCTTC. It codes for CASSLGGLYNEQFF.

The chain is built from TRBV13 and TRBJ1-2, with 9 bases that match TRBD1. This CDR3 has 15 amino acids. After removal of 5 bases from V and 8 bases from J, the junction contained 12 bases not matched to a gene. Germline CDR1 is PRHDT and CDR2 is FYEKMQ (reference sequence). The CDR3 nucleotides read TGTGCCAGCAGCCCGCTACAGGGGGCGCTGGGGGGCTACACCTTC. Translated: CASSPLQGALGGYTF.

This sequence joins TRBV5-1 and TRBJ2-5, with D unclear. The V end was cut by 6 bases, the J end by 2 bases, with 14 bases between. There are 14 residues in the CDR3. From germline, CDR1 is SGHRS and CDR2 YFSETQ. As DNA, the CDR3 is TGCGCCAGCAACCCTACAGTGGAGCAAGAGACCCAGTACTTC. As protein: CASNPTVEQETQYF. The entire variable domain, with the rest obtained from reference TRBV5-1 and TRBJ2-5, is as follows: KAGVTQTPRYLIKTRGQQVTLSCSPISGHRSVSWYQQTPGQGLQFLFEYFSETQRNKGNFPGRFSGRQFSNSRSEMNVSTLELGDSALYLCASNPTVEQETQYFGPGTRLLVL.

CDR3 protein: CASSSSGANVLTF. CDR3 DNA: TGTGCCAGCAGTTCCTCTGGGGCCAACGTCCTGACTTTC. This chain uses TRBV12-3 or TRBV12-4 with TRBJ2-6; no firm D call. The CDR3 length is 13 residues. The germline V and J ends were trimmed by 4 bases and 0 bases, with 1 base remaining between them.

This chain links TRBV6-2 or TRBV6-3 with TRBJ2-7, with D possibly being TRBD1 or TRBD2 (5 bases each). The germline CDR1 and CDR2 sequences are MNHEY and SVGEGT. This CDR3 is built from 18 residues. V lost 0 bases to trimming and J lost 3 bases, with 21 bases between them. In DNA, the CDR3 is TGTGCCAGCAGTTACTCGGTTGAGGGACCCGGGACGCACTACGAGCAGTACTTC. Translated, it gives CASSYSVEGPGTHYEQYF.

This chain uses TRBV7-2 with TRBJ2-3; perhaps TRBD2 as D (5 bases). Looked up from germline, CDR1 is SGHTA and CDR2 is FQGNSA. Trimming stripped 2 bases from V and 0 bases from J, with 12 bases between. The CDR3 is 16 amino acids. CDR3: CASSLRAVTSTDTQYF. CDR3 coding DNA: TGTGCCAGCAGCTTACGAGCGGTTACTAGCACAGATACGCAGTATTTT.

The chain is built from TRBV25-1 and TRBJ2-7; D is undetermined. The CDR3 contains 12 residues. CDR1 and CDR2 from the germline V gene are MGHDK and SYGVNS. The V gene lost 3 bases and the J gene lost 2 bases, with 5 bases spanning the gap. CDR3 nucleotides: TGTGCCAGCAGTGACCTTGCCTACGAGCAGTACTTC. Its translation: CASSDLAYEQYF.

Regarding this clone: Other DNA sequences in this specimen translate into the identical CDR3. The V call is TRBV30, the J call TRBJ1-2; D uncertain. CDR1 GTSNPN and CDR2 SVGIG come from the germline V gene (reference sequence). V dropped 1 base and J dropped 2 bases, with 2 bases sitting between them. The CDR3 extends over 11 amino acids. This chain's CDR3 is CAWSENYGYTF. The CDR3 coding sequence is TGTGCCTGGAGTGAGAACTATGGCTACACCTTC.

The CDR3 loop reads CASSQEKSVGNQPQHF. CDR3 sequence (DNA): TGTGCCAGCAGCCAAGAAAAGTCTGTGGGGAATCAGCCCCAGCATTTT. The chain is built from TRBV14 and TRBJ1-5; no clear D gene. CDR1 and CDR2 (germline): SGHDN, FVKESK. V shed 0 bases and J shed 4 bases, with 13 bases lying between them. The CDR3 consists of 16 residues.

This chain links TRBV29-1 with TRBJ2-7; a possible D gene is TRBD1 (5 bases). The CDR3 spans 14 residues. Germline V gene data show CDR1 as SQVTM and CDR2 as ANQGSEA. V lost 5 bases, J lost 4 bases, and 18 bases lay in between. CDR3 amino acids: CSVKIGDSGYEQYF. CDR3 nucleotides: TGCAGCGTTAAGATTGGTGACTCAGGGTACGAGCAGTACTTC.

V and J are TRBV19 and TRBJ2-7, with TRBD2 matching 11 bases. This CDR3 comprises 15 residues. Per germline, CDR1 LNHDA and CDR2 SQIVND (reference sequence). With 2 bases clipped from V and 1 base from J, the junction kept 1 base outside the gene matches. CDR3 bases: TGTGCCAGTAGTATAACTAGCGGGAGTTCCTACGAGCAGTACTTC. Amino acids: CASSITSGSSYEQYF.

V usage is TRBV6-5 and J usage is TRBJ2-3, with D unclear. Germline CDR1 reads MNHEY; CDR2 reads SVGAGI. The CDR3 has 15 amino acids. The V gene lost 0 bases and the J gene lost 2 bases, with 9 bases spanning the gap. The CDR3 DNA follows: TGTGCCAGCAGTTACTCGGGTGGGAACACAGATACGCAGTATTTT. This encodes CASSYSGGNTDTQYF.